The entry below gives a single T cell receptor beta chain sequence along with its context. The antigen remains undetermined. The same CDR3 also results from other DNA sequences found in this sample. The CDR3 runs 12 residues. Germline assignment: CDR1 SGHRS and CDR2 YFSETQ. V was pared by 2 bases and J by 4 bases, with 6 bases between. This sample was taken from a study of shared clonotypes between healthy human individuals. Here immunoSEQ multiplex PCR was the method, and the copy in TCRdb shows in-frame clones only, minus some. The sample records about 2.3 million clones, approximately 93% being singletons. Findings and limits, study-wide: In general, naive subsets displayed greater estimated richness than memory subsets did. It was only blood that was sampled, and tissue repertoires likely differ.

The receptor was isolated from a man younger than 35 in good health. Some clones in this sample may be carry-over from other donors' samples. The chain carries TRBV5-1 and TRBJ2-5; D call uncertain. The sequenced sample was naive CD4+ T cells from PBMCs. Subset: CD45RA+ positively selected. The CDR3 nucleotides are TGCGCCAGCAGCTTAAAAGGAGAGACCCAGTACTTC. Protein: CASSLKGETQYF.